Below, one T cell receptor beta chain is given with its context. Its antigen is currently unknown. TCRdb redid the calling of the 5' RACE reads with MiXCR, one entry per CDR3 protein. The top ten hold roughly 12% of the sample, which has 350,000 to 450,000 distinct CDR3 sequences, less than 20% seen once. The donors were all healthy and Caucasian. Germline CDR1 is DFQATT and CDR2 is SNEGSKA (reference sequence). The V segment lost 6 bases and the J segment 8 bases; nucleotides outside the gene matches: 8. The CDR3 runs to 14 residues. The entry originates in a study of identical twins. Study-wide findings and caveats: Out-of-frame alpha sequences shared between twins exhibited an excess of low generation probability.

The TCR originated in a man aged 45-65 years in good health. The sample comprised naive T cells sorted from blood. The rearrangement links TRBV20-1 to TRBJ2-1; TRBD2 matches 12 bases. In DNA, the CDR3 is TGCAGTGCCGAAACTAGCGGGAGGATCTATGAGCAGTTCTTC. Protein product: CSAETSGRIYEQFF.